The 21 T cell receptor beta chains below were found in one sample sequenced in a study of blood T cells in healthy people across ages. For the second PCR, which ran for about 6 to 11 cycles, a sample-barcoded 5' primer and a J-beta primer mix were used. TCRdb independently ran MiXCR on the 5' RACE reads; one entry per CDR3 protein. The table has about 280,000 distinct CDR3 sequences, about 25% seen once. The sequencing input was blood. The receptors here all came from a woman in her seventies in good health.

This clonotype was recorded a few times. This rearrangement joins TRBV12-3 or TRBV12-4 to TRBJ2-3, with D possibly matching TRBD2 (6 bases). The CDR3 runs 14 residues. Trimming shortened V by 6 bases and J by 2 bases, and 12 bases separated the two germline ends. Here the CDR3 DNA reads TGTGCCAGCAGCCCAAGCGGGCCCACAGATACGCAGTATTTT. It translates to CASSPSGPTDTQYF.

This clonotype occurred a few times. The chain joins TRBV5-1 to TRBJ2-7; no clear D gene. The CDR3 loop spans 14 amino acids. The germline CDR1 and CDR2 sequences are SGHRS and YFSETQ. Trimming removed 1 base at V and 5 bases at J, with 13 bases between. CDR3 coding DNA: TGCGCCAGCAGCTTGATCCAACCTCAAGACGAGCAGTACTTC. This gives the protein CASSLIQPQDEQYF. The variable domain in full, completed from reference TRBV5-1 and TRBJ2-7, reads KAGVTQTPRYLIKTRGQQVTLSCSPISGHRSVSWYQQTPGQGLQFLFEYFSETQRNKGNFPGRFSGRQFSNSRSEMNVSTLELGDSALYLCASSLIQPQDEQYFGPGTRLTVT.

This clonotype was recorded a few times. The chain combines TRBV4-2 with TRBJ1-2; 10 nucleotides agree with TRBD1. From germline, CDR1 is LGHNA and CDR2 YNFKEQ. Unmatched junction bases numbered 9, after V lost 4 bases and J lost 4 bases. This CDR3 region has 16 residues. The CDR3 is CASSPETGGRSYGYTF. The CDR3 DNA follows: TGTGCCAGCAGCCCTGAGACAGGGGGCAGGTCCTATGGCTACACCTTC.

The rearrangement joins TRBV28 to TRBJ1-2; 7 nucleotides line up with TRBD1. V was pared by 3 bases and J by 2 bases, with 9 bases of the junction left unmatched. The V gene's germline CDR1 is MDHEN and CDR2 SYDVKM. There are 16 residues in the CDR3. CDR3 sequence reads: CASSFGTEGRNYGYTF. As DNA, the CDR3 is TGTGCCAGCAGTTTCGGGACAGAGGGAAGGAACTATGGCTACACCTTC.

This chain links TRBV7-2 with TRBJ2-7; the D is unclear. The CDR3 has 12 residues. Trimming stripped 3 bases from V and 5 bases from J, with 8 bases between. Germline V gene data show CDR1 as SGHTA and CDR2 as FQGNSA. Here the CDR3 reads CASSLKGHEQYF. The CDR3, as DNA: TGTGCCAGCAGCTTGAAAGGCCACGAGCAGTACTTC.

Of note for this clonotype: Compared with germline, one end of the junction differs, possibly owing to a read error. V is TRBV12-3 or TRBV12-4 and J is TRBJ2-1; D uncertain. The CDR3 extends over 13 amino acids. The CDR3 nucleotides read TGTACCAGCAGCCCGAATACACACAATGAGCAGTTCTTC. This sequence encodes CTSSPNTHNEQFF.

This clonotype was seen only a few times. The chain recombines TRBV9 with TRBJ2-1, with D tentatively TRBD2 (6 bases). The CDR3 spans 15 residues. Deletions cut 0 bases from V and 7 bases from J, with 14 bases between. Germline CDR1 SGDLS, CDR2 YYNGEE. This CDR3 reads CASSVVASGLNEQFF. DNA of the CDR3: TGTGCCAGCAGCGTAGTGGCAAGCGGGCTAAATGAGCAGTTCTTC.

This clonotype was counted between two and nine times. The CDR3 coding sequence is TGTGCCAGCCGTGACAGGGCCTCCTACAATGAGCAGTTCTTC. Translation gives CASRDRASYNEQFF. V usage is TRBV27 and J usage is TRBJ2-1, with 7 bases identical to TRBD1. The germline gives CDR1 MNHEY, CDR2 SMNVEV (reference sequence). Losses at the gene ends were 8 bases for V and 0 bases for J; bases not matched to a gene: 4. This CDR3 contains 14 residues.

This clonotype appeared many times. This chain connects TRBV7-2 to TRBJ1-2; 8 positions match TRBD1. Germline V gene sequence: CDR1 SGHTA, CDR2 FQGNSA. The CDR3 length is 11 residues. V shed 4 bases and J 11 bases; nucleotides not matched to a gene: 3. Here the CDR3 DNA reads TGTGCCAGCAGCTCTCGACAGGGGTACACCTTC. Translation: CASSSRQGYTF. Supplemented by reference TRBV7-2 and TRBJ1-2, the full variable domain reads GAGVSQSPSNKVTEKGKDVELRCDPISGHTALYWYRQSLGQGLEFLIYFQGNSAPDKSGLPSDRFSAERTGGSVSTLTIQRTQQEDSAVYLCASSSRQGYTFGSGTRLTVV.

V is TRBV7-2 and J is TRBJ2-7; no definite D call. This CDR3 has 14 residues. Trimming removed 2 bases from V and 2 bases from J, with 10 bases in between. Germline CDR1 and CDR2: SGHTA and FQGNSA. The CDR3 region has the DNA TGTGCCAGCAGCTTACTGCTGCCTCCCTACGAGCAGTACTTC. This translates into CASSLLLPPYEQYF.

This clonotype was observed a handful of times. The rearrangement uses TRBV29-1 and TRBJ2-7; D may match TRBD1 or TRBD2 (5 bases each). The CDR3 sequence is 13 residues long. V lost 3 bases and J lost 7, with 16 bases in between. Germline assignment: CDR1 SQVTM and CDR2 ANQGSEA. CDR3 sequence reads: CSVDGTSTGEQYF. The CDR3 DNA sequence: TGCAGCGTTGACGGGACCAGTACGGGTGAGCAGTACTTC.

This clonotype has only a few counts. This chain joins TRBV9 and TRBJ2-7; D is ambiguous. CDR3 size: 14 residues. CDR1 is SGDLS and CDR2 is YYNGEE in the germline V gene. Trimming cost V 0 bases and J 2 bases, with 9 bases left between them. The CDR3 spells CASSVGVSPYEQYF. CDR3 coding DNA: TGTGCCAGCAGCGTAGGGGTTAGCCCCTACGAGCAGTACTTC.

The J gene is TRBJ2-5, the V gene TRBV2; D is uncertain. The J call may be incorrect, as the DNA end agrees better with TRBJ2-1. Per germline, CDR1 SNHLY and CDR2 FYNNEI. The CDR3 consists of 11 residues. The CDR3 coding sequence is TGTGCCAGCAGTGCTGACAATGAGCAGTTCTTC. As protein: CASSADNEQFF.

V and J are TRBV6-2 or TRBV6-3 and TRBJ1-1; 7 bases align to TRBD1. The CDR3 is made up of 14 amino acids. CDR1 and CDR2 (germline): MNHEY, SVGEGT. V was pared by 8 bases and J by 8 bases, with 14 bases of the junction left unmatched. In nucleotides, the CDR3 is TGTGCCAGCGGCTCCCTACAGGGGTCGAAGGAAGCTTTCTTT. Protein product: CASGSLQGSKEAFF.

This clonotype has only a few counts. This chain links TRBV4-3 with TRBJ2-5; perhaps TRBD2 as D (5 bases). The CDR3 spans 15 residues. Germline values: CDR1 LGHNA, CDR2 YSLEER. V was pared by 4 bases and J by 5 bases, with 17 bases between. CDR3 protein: CASSRVRASGETQYF. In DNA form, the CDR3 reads TGCGCCAGCAGCCGAGTCCGGGCCTCGGGGGAGACCCAGTACTTC.

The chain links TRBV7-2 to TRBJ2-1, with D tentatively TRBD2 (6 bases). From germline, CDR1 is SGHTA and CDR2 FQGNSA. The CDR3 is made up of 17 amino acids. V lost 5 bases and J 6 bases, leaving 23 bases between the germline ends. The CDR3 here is CASSARPRTNDCNEQFF. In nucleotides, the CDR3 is TGTGCCAGCAGCGCCCGACCCAGGACTAACGATTGCAATGAGCAGTTCTTC. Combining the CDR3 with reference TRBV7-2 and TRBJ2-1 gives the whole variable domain GAGVSQSPSNKVTEKGKDVELRCDPISGHTALYWYRQSLGQGLEFLIYFQGNSAPDKSGLPSDRFSAERTGGSVSTLTIQRTQQEDSAVYLCASSARPRTNDCNEQFFGPGTRLTVL.

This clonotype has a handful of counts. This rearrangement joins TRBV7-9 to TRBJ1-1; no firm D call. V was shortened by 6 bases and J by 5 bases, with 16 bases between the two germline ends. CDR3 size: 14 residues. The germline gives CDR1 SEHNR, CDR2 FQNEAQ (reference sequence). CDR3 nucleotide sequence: TGTGCCAGCAGTTCCTCAGGACTTGAGACTGAAGCTTTCTTT. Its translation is CASSSSGLETEAFF.

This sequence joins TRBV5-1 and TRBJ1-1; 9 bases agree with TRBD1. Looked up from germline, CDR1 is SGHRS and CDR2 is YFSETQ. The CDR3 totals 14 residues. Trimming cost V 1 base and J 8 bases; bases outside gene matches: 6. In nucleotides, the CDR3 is TGCGCCAGCAGCTTGCAGGACAGGGGACAAGAAGCTTTCTTT. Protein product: CASSLQDRGQEAFF.

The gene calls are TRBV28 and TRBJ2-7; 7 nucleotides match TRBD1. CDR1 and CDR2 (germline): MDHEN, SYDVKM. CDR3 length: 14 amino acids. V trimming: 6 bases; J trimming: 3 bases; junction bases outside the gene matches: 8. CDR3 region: CASRKQGSGYEQYF. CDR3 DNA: TGTGCCAGCAGGAAACAGGGGTCCGGCTACGAGCAGTACTTC. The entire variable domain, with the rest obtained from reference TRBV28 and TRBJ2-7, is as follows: DVKVTQSSRYLVKRTGEKVFLECVQDMDHENMFWYRQDPGLGLRLIYFSYDVKMKEKGDIPEGYSVSREKKERFSLILESASTNQTSMYLCASRKQGSGYEQYFGPGTRLTVT.

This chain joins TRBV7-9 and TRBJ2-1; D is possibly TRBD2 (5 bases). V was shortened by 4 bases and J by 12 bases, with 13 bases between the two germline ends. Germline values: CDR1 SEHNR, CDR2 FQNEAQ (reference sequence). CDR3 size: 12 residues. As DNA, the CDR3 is TGTGCCAGCAGCTCTGGCGCGGGTTGGCAGTTCTTC. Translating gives CASSSGAGWQFF.

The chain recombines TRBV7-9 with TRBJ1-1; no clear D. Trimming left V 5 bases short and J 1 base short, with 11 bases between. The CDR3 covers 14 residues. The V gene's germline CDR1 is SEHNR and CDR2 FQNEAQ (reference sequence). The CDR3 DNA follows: TGTGCCAGCAGCCCCGTCAGACCGAACACTGAAGCTTTCTTT. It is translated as CASSPVRPNTEAFF.